The TCR beta chain described here comes from a study of T cell repertoires in cytomegalovirus infection. Study background: The authors relied on CMV epitopes, both recently identified HLA-C-restricted and well-studied HLA-B-restricted. Carrying CMV and the relevant HLA type showed in public TCR beta signatures.

This clonotype was picked up a small number of times. Its specificity is unknown. TCRdb independently ran MiXCR on the reads; one entry per CDR3 protein. In the table there are almost 90,000 distinct CDR3 sequences, 25% to 30% of which are singletons. Study-level findings and limits: Pooled public TCR beta family frequency picked out CMV carriers with the relevant HLA. The ex vivo response was dominated by HLA-C-restricted CMV-specific TCR beta clonotypes.

Germline loops: CDR1 MNHEY, CDR2 SMNVEV (reference sequence). This CDR3 spans 15 amino acids. Between the trimmed V and J ends, which lost 2 bases and 5 bases, there was a span of 15 bases. V gene TRBV27 combines with J gene TRBJ1-1; the D gene is possibly TRBD1 (6 bases). This material consisted of CD8+ T cells from cultured PBMCs, taken from culture after CMV antigen stimulation. The origin of this receptor is a human donor in good health (CMV status not recorded). Some clones in this sample may be carry-over from other donors' samples. The CDR3 sequence: CASSLGRGAYTEAFF. CDR3 coding DNA: TGTGCCAGCAGTTTAGGTCGGGGGGCCTATACTGAAGCTTTCTTT.